The rows below give T cell receptor beta chains drawn from one sample of a study of blood T cell repertoires in COVID-19. TCRdb keeps only in-frame clones here, not all; method: immunoSEQ multiplex PCR. In the table there are 95,000 to 120,000 clones, around 83% of which are singletons. The sequenced material came from peripheral blood. The receptors were gathered from an older woman with COVID-19, enrolled during active disease. The CDR3 runs from the conserved cysteine through the conserved F or W. Fields, in order: V gene, clone size, CDR3 protein. Clone size is stated in some rows and not others, as once, few, many or a class when expanded.

TRBV27	.	CASSVRPPSGAYRTGELFF
TRBV21-1	.	CASTRGEGAPRHMNTEAFF
TRBV5-1	.	CASSLASRDTEAFF
TRBV7-3	.	CASSSLGDTGELFF
TRBV10-3	.	CAISLAASTDTQYF
TRBV7-9	.	CASSEHYEQYF
TRBV7-2	.	CASSLAASGGYGYTF
TRBV21-1	.	CASSKVCGDRDPYGYTF
TRBV6-1	few	CASSEFQNYGYTF
TRBV2	.	CASSAGTGLTKVSPLHF
TRBV5-1	.	CASSLAPGDSTEAFF
TRBV14	.	CASSQDGRPTEAFF
TRBV6-5	.	CASSKPRGENTEAFF
TRBV12-5	.	CASGLVRGRRSEKLFF
TRBV24-1	.	CATETSTGYEQYF
TRBV6-2/TRBV6-3	.	CASSFDRPNTEAFF
TRBV10-3	.	CAISESWGRQPGNTEAFF
TRBV7-9	.	CASSLEAGASTDTQYF
TRBV13	.	CATGQGPTEAFF
TRBV3-1/TRBV3-2	.	CASSGIAGAAYEQYF
TRBV7-9	.	CASSAYEAFF
TRBV9	.	CASRGSGASGGADTQYF
TRBV9	.	CASSRGGRGPNTGELFF
TRBV10-3	.	CAISVGQVYYGYTF
TRBV19	.	CASTSQPTGGTEAFF